The source of this TCR beta chain is a study of T cell responses to AZD1222 COVID-19 vaccine. Broader study findings: The CD4 TCRs associated with vaccination extended across spike and predominated at 160-218 and 743-854.

Points on this clone: Its target is not known. Its ends do not fully match the called genes, so a read error is possible.

Sequenced by immunoSEQ multiplex PCR; TCRdb stores in-frame clones only, minus some. The sample shows fewer than 90,000 clones, approximately 86% of them seen only once. The CDR3 is 14 amino acids. Germline values: CDR1 MNHEY, CDR2 SMNVEV (reference sequence). The chain couples TRBV27 to TRBJ1-2, with D uncertain. The TCR sequence derives from an adult in good health. The input for sequencing was peripheral blood, taken on day 0 of AZD1222 vaccination. CDR3 in amino acids: CASSISRELYGYTF. The CDR3 bases are TGTGCCAGCAGTATATCAAGGGAACTCTATGGCTACACCTTC.